The rows below give T cell receptor beta chains drawn from one sample of a study of blood T cell repertoires in COVID-19. The assay was immunoSEQ multiplex PCR, and TCRdb's table has in-frame clones only and misses some. Of 250,000 to 350,000 clones listed, roughly 80% were seen once; the top ten hold more than 1.1%. Sequenced input: peripheral blood. The origin of the receptors is a human donor with COVID-19, enrolled during active disease. The donor label of this sample is uncertain. The CDR3 runs from the conserved cysteine through the conserved F or W. D genes are given only for firm matches. Rows may omit the clone size; those that give it use once, few, many or a size class.

clone_size d_call j_call v_call cdr3_nt cdr3_aa
NA TRBD2 TRBJ2-1 TRBV27 TGTGCCAGCAGTTTATCTGGGGGACTAGCGACATACAATGAGCAGTTCTTC CASSLSGGLATYNEQFF
NA NA TRBJ2-2 TRBV11-3 TGTGCCAGCAGCTTAGGGGAGAGCACCGGGGAGCTGTTTTTT CASSLGESTGELFF
NA NA TRBJ2-5 TRBV11-3 TGTGCCAGCAGCTTAAATCAGGGGGGCGGAGAGACCCAGTACTTC CASSLNQGGGETQYF
NA NA TRBJ1-1 TRBV7-2 TGTGCCAGCAGCTTTCGACTTATGAACACTGAAGCTTTCTTT CASSFRLMNTEAFF
few TRBD1 TRBJ2-7 TRBV29-1 TGCAGCGTTGAAGGCAGGGACAGGTACGAGCAGTACTTC CSVEGRDRYEQYF
NA NA TRBJ1-2 TRBV2 TGTGCCAGCAGTGAAGATACTGGGGCAGTCTATGGCTACACCTTC CASSEDTGAVYGYTF
NA NA TRBJ1-4 TRBV5-4 TGTGCCAGCAGCTCGGGGGGAGTTGAAAAACTGTTTTTT CASSSGGVEKLFF
NA TRBD2 TRBJ2-1 TRBV6-6 TGTGCCAGCAGTTACTCGACCGGGAGGGGGAATGAGCAGTTCTTC CASSYSTGRGNEQFF
NA NA TRBJ2-1 TRBV2 TGTGCCAGCCGGGTGACGTCCTACAATGAGCAGTTCTTC CASRVTSYNEQFF
NA TRBD2 TRBJ2-1 TRBV25-1 TGTGCCAGCACGGGGGGACTAGCGGGATGGCGGGGTGAGCAGTTCTTC CASTGGLAGWRGEQFF
NA TRBD1 TRBJ1-2 TRBV19 TGTGCCAGTCTGCCCGGGACAGGGGACGGCTACACCTTC CASLPGTGDGYTF
NA NA TRBJ1-1 TRBV6-4 TGTGCCAGCACCAGGGAGGGTGGGGGTATGAACACTGAAGCTTTCTTT CASTREGGGMNTEAFF
NA TRBD2 TRBJ2-1 TRBV6-5 TGTGCCAGCAGTACGGGACTAGCTGATGAGCAGTTCTTC CASSTGLADEQFF
NA TRBD2 TRBJ2-1 TRBV7-8 TGTGCCAGCAGCCTAAGACTAGCGGGTGGGGATGAGCAGTTCTTC CASSLRLAGGDEQFF
once TRBD1 TRBJ1-1 TRBV6-5 TGTGCCAGCGCAACAGGGGGCGCGGACACTGAAGCTTTCTTT CASATGGADTEAFF
NA TRBD2 TRBJ2-1 TRBV7-9 TGTGCCAGCAGCCTAGGACTAGCGGGATACAATGAGCAGTTCTTC CASSLGLAGYNEQFF
NA TRBD1 TRBJ2-1 TRBV3-1/TRBV3-2 TGTGCCAGCAGCCATTACCGGGACAGGGGGTACTACAATGAGCAGTTCTTC CASSHYRDRGYYNEQFF
NA NA TRBJ1-1 TRBV6-5 TGTGCCAGCAGGCGGGAGGCTGAAGCTTTCTTT CASRREAEAFF
NA TRBD2 TRBJ2-2 TRBV28 TGTGCCAGCAGCTTGACTAGCGGGCCCCAGTCGGAGCTGTTTTTT CASSLTSGPQSELFF
NA NA TRBJ2-5 TRBV18 TGTGCCAGCTCACCACAGACAGGACAAGAGACCCAGTACTTC CASSPQTGQETQYF
NA TRBD1 TRBJ1-4 TRBV4-2 TGTGCCAGCGGTACCGGCCCAGGGGGGCAGGGTGAAAAACTGTTTTTT CASGTGPGGQGEKLFF
NA TRBD1 TRBJ1-5 TRBV28 TGTGCCAGCAGGGGACCACTCCTATGGGACAGGGACAATCAGCCCCAGCATTTT CASRGPLLWDRDNQPQHF
NA TRBD1 TRBJ1-6 TRBV4-1 TGCGCCAGCAGCCAAGTAGGACAGGGGTCACCCCTCCACTTT CASSQVGQGSPLHF
NA TRBD2 TRBJ2-7 TRBV27 TGTGCCAGCAGCCCTCTCCCGGGACTAGCGGACTCCTACGAGCAGTACTTC CASSPLPGLADSYEQYF
NA TRBD1 TRBJ2-3 TRBV27 TGTGCCAGCAGTACCCCAGGGGGTGAGAAAGATACGCAGTATTTT CASSTPGGEKDTQYF
NA TRBD1 TRBJ1-6 TRBV4-3 TGCGCCAGCAGCCGCGGAGGGGCAGGGGGTAATTCACCCCTCCACTTT CASSRGGAGGNSPLHF
NA NA TRBJ1-3 TRBV28 TGTGCCAGCAGTTCCCCAGGCTCTGGAAACACCATATATTTT CASSSPGSGNTIYF
NA TRBD2 TRBJ2-7 TRBV11-2 TGTGCCAGCAGCCCAGCGGGAAACCGCGAGCAGTACTTC CASSPAGNREQYF
NA NA TRBJ2-3 TRBV11-2 TGTGCCAGCAGCTTCCGGGAATCCCAAGATACGCAGTATTTT CASSFRESQDTQYF
NA TRBD2 TRBJ2-5 TRBV19 TGTGCTAGCGGGACTAGCGGGCAAGAGACCCAGTACTTC CASGTSGQETQYF
NA NA TRBJ2-4 TRBV25-1 TGTGCCAGTTCTAGACAGGCGGACATTCAGTACTTC CASSRQADIQYF
NA TRBD1 TRBJ2-4 TRBV6-5 TGTGCCAGCGGCTCAGGGGGAATAGCCAAAAACATTCAGTACTTC CASGSGGIAKNIQYF
once NA TRBJ1-6 TRBV19 TGTGCCAGTACCGGTGGCGGCCCTCCCCATTCACCCCTCCACTTT CASTGGGPPHSPLHF
few NA TRBJ1-2 TRBV6-2/TRBV6-3 TGTGCCAGCAGTTTCGGGAGGGGCTATGGCTACACCTTC CASSFGRGYGYTF
NA TRBD2 TRBJ2-5 TRBV5-5 TGTGCCAGCAGCTTGGGACTAGCGGGCGGGCTACAAGAGACCCAGTACTTC CASSLGLAGGLQETQYF
NA NA TRBJ2-2 TRBV9 TGTGCCAGCAGCGTGTTTAAAAACGGGGAGCTGTTTTTT CASSVFKNGELFF
few NA TRBJ2-7 TRBV7-2 TGTGCCAGCAGCCCAATAGGAGCGGCGAGCTCCTACGAGCAGTACTTC CASSPIGAASSYEQYF
NA NA TRBJ2-1 TRBV5-1 TGCGCCAGCAGGCCTGCCGGGGATGAGCAGTTCTTC CASRPAGDEQFF
once NA TRBJ2-6 TRBV18 TGTGCCAGCTCACCACGGGGGGTAGAAGCTGGGGCCAACGTCCTGACTTTC CASSPRGVEAGANVLTF
NA TRBD1 TRBJ1-2 TRBV6-5 TGTGCCAGCAGTTCACAGGGGGCGCGCCTATATGGCTACACCTTC CASSSQGARLYGYTF
once TRBD1 TRBJ2-1 TRBV7-2 TGTGCCAGCAGCTCTACAACGACAGGGATCTCCTACAATGAGCAGTTCTTC CASSSTTTGISYNEQFF
NA TRBD2 TRBJ2-7 TRBV6-2/TRBV6-3 TGTGCCAGCAGTTACCCGGCTAGCGGGAGGGCCTACGAGCAGTACTTC CASSYPASGRAYEQYF
NA NA TRBJ2-5 TRBV18 TGTGCCAGCTCCCAGGTATACCAAGAGACCCAGTACTTC CASSQVYQETQYF